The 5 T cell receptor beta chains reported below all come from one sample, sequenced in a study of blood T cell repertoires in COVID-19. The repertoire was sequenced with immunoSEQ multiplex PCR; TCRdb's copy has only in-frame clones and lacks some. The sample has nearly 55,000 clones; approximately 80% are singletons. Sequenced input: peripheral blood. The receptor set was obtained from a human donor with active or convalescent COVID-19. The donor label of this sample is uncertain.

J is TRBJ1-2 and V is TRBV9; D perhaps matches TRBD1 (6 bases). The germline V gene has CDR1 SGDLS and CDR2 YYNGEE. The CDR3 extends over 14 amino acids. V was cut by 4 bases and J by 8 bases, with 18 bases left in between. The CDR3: CASSLDRIAAGYTF. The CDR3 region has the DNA TGTGCCAGCAGCCTAGACAGGATAGCAGCCGGCTACACCTTC.

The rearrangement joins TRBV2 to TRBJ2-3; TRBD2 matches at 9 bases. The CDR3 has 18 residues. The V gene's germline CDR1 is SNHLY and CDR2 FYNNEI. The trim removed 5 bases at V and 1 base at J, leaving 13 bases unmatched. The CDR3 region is CASSWGRIAGEGTDTQYF. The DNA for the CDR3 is TGTGCCAGCAGTTGGGGGCGAATAGCGGGAGAGGGCACAGATACGCAGTATTTT.

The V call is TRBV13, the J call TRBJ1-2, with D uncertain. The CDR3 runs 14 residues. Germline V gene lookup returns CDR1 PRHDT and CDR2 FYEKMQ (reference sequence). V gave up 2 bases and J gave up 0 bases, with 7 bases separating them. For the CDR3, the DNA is TGTGCCAGCAGCTTATATTTCTCTAACTATGGCTACACCTTC. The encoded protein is CASSLYFSNYGYTF.

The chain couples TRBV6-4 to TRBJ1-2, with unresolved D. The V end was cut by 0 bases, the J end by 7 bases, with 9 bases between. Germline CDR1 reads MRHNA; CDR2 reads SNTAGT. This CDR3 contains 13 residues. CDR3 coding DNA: TGTGCCAGCAGTGACTCGAACGGTTTTGGCTACACCTTC. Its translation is CASSDSNGFGYTF.

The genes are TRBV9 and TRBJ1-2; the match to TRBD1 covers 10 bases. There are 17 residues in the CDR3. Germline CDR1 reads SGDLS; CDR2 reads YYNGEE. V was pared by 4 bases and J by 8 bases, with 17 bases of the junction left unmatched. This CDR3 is CASSLPEGQGSFGGYTF. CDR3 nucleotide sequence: TGTGCCAGCAGCCTCCCTGAGGGACAGGGGAGTTTTGGGGGCTACACCTTC.